This T cell receptor (beta chain) derives from a study of CD8+CD57+ T cells in acquired aplastic anemia. Across the study: Sorted CD4+ and CD8+ cells gave an average of roughly 3.5 ug of DNA. Study-level results: Patients and controls were not found to differ significantly in CD8+ Simpson's diversity.

Those patients picked for sequencing had displayed CD8+CD57+ cell expansion on flow cytometry. Patients were untreated when blood was sampled. CDR1 and CDR2 (germline): LNHNV, YYDKDF (reference sequence). The CDR3 has 11 residues. V lost 5 bases and J 8 bases, leaving 6 bases between the germline ends. This clonotype came up many times. Its target is unknown. The template for TCR beta VDJ and CDR3 sequence profiling was genomic DNA. TCRdb re-called the reads with MiXCR, one entry per CDR3 protein. Here the sample spans about 150,000 distinct CDR3 sequences, over 50% being singletons. The V and J genes are TRBV15 and TRBJ2-2; D unclear. The sequencing sample was made of sorted CD4+, CD8+, or CD8+CD57+ T cells (not recorded which) from PBMCs. The receptor comes from a human donor with aplastic anemia. CDR3 sequence reads: CATSPPGELFF. The CDR3 bases are TGTGCCACCAGCCCACCGGGGGAGCTGTTTTTT.